A selection of T cell receptor beta chains follows, all from one sample in a study of T-cell memory formation after mild COVID-19. TCRdb recomputed calls from the 5' RACE reads with MiXCR, one row per CDR3 protein. The top ten clones hold 20% to 25% of a sample with under 300,000 distinct CDR3 sequences, roughly 10% of them seen once. Sequenced: PBMCs or a T cell subset sorted from them (not recorded which). The receptors come from a young man who had mild COVID-19 (a few samples of this study predate the infection). Cell type and time point are not known. Each CDR3 is given with its conserved first and last residue. The D gene is left open where the match is weak. Not all rows give a size; the values are once, few, many and, for expanded clones, a class.

d_call: .; cdr3_length: 16; v_call: TRBV6-5; clone_size: many; j_call: TRBJ2-3; cdr3_nt: TGTGCCAGCAGTTACTCTGGTCGGACTACCACAGATACGCAGTATTTT; cdr3_aa: CASSYSGRTTTDTQYF
d_call: .; cdr3_length: 15; v_call: TRBV12-3/TRBV12-4; clone_size: .; j_call: TRBJ1-5; cdr3_nt: TGTGCCAGCAGTTCTTCCGGGGTTGGTGAACAGCCCCAGCATTTT; cdr3_aa: CASSSSGVGEQPQHF
d_call: TRBD1; cdr3_length: 15; v_call: TRBV4-1; clone_size: .; j_call: TRBJ2-7; cdr3_nt: TGCGCCAGCAGCTATCGGTCGGGACAGGGGTACGAGCAGTACTTC; cdr3_aa: CASSYRSGQGYEQYF
d_call: .; cdr3_length: 15; v_call: TRBV11-2; clone_size: few; j_call: TRBJ1-1; cdr3_nt: TGTGCCAGCAGCTTAGGCGTCAGCGCTAACACTGAAGCTTTCTTT; cdr3_aa: CASSLGVSANTEAFF
d_call: .; cdr3_length: 12; v_call: TRBV20-1; clone_size: .; j_call: TRBJ1-5; cdr3_nt: TGCAGTGCGGTGGATAGCAATCAGCCCCAGCATTTT; cdr3_aa: CSAVDSNQPQHF
d_call: TRBD2; cdr3_length: 18; v_call: TRBV7-6; clone_size: many; j_call: TRBJ2-1; cdr3_nt: TGTGCCAGCAGCTTAGAGTTTAGCGGGGCAAGCTCCTACAATGAGCAGTTCTTC; cdr3_aa: CASSLEFSGASSYNEQFF
d_call: TRBD2; cdr3_length: 14; v_call: TRBV20-1; clone_size: .; j_call: TRBJ2-3; cdr3_nt: TGCAGTGCTAACCGGGGGGGGGGCACAGATACGCAGTATTTT; cdr3_aa: CSANRGGGTDTQYF
d_call: .; cdr3_length: 14; v_call: TRBV19; clone_size: few; j_call: TRBJ2-1; cdr3_nt: TGTGCCAGTAGTATAGGGCTAGCCGGCAATGAGCAGTTCTTC; cdr3_aa: CASSIGLAGNEQFF
d_call: TRBD1; cdr3_length: 14; v_call: TRBV5-1; clone_size: .; j_call: TRBJ2-1; cdr3_nt: TGCGCCAGCAGCCTGGACAGGGGAATCGATGAGCAGTTCTTC; cdr3_aa: CASSLDRGIDEQFF
d_call: .; cdr3_length: 13; v_call: TRBV4-3; clone_size: few; j_call: TRBJ2-2; cdr3_nt: TGCGCCGCATCCGGGGGAGTCACCGGGGAGCTGTTTTTT; cdr3_aa: CAASGGVTGELFF
d_call: TRBD2; cdr3_length: 14; v_call: TRBV7-2; clone_size: few; j_call: TRBJ2-5; cdr3_nt: TGTGCCAGCAGCTTGGGGACTAGTTCGGAGACCCAGTACTTC; cdr3_aa: CASSLGTSSETQYF
d_call: .; cdr3_length: 16; v_call: TRBV4-1; clone_size: few; j_call: TRBJ2-3; cdr3_nt: TGCGCCAGCAGCCAAGTTTGGACTGGAACCACAGATACGCAGTATTTT; cdr3_aa: CASSQVWTGTTDTQYF
d_call: .; cdr3_length: 14; v_call: TRBV9; clone_size: many; j_call: TRBJ1-3; cdr3_nt: TGTGCCAGCAGCGTCTTCGGGCTCGGAAACACCATATATTTT; cdr3_aa: CASSVFGLGNTIYF
d_call: TRBD1; cdr3_length: 16; v_call: TRBV5-1; clone_size: few; j_call: TRBJ2-3; cdr3_nt: TGCGCCAGCAGCTCGACAGGGGCTAGGGGCACAGATACGCAGTATTTT; cdr3_aa: CASSSTGARGTDTQYF
d_call: TRBD1; cdr3_length: 14; v_call: TRBV7-9; clone_size: .; j_call: TRBJ1-1; cdr3_nt: TGTGCCAGCAGCGCGGGACAGGGAAGCGCTGAAGCTTTCTTT; cdr3_aa: CASSAGQGSAEAFF
d_call: .; cdr3_length: 12; v_call: TRBV29-1; clone_size: .; j_call: TRBJ2-3; cdr3_nt: TGCAGCGTTGTCTTTTCCGGCGATATGCAGTATTTT; cdr3_aa: CSVVFSGDMQYF
d_call: .; cdr3_length: 17; v_call: TRBV19; clone_size: few; j_call: TRBJ1-1; cdr3_nt: TGTGCCAGTAAGAGTTCCGGGCTGGTTTTTGGTGGCACTGAAGCTTTCTTT; cdr3_aa: CASKSSGLVFGGTEAFF
d_call: .; cdr3_length: 15; v_call: TRBV5-1; clone_size: few; j_call: TRBJ1-6; cdr3_nt: TGCGCCAGCAGCTTGTTGGACTTTACGGATTCACCCCTCCACTTT; cdr3_aa: CASSLLDFTDSPLHF
d_call: TRBD1; cdr3_length: 13; v_call: TRBV10-3; clone_size: .; j_call: TRBJ1-1; cdr3_nt: TGTGCCATCAGCCTCGACAGGGGGACTGAAGCTTTCTTT; cdr3_aa: CAISLDRGTEAFF
d_call: .; cdr3_length: 11; v_call: TRBV12-3/TRBV12-4; clone_size: few; j_call: TRBJ2-1; cdr3_nt: TGTGCCAGCAGTTTAATGGAAGAGCAGTTCTTC; cdr3_aa: CASSLMEEQFF